This T cell receptor beta chain is drawn from a study of T cells in Graves' hyperthyroidism and ophthalmopathy. Study-level results: Clonotypes that were expanded in thyroid above 0.001 mostly appeared in blood too. Ophthalmopathy and stable hyperthyroidism were separated by a 13 V-J model.

The CDR3 runs to 14 residues. Trimming stripped 1 base from V and 2 bases from J, with 8 bases between. Amplification of TCR beta CDR3 regions used RNA as the template. Researchers ran a first-round RT-PCR on the TCR CDR3 using the HTBI primer set. TCRdb itself ran the multiplex PCR reads through MiXCR, one entry per CDR3 protein. Of a few hundred thousand distinct CDR3 sequences in the sample, about 20% were seen once. With duration under 3 months, ophthalmopathy was active: Clinical Activity Score at least 3, NOSPECS at least 4. Uncontrolled infection, other autoimmune disease, pregnancy or lactation disqualified patients from enrolment. There are many counts of this clonotype. What it binds is unknown.

Material: blood. This clonotype originated in a woman aged 70-85 years with Graves' ophthalmopathy. This chain joins TRBV12-3 or TRBV12-4 and TRBJ1-2; a possible D gene is TRBD1 (6 bases). CDR3 protein: CASSLVGGNYGYTF. DNA for the CDR3: TGTGCCAGCAGTTTAGTCGGGGGCAACTATGGCTACACCTTC.